Below are 16 T cell receptor beta chains sequenced from a single sample in a study of blood T cell repertoires in COVID-19. Using immunoSEQ multiplex PCR, the repertoire was profiled, and TCRdb retains in-frame clones only, with some absent. The sample holds approximately 80,000 clones, approximately 82% seen once. Sequencing input: peripheral blood. Receptors originate from a woman in her seventies with acute or convalescent COVID-19.

The chain has TRBV28 and TRBJ1-2; a possible D gene is TRBD1 (6 bases). Germline V gene data show CDR1 as MDHEN and CDR2 as SYDVKM. The CDR3 runs to 14 residues. V lost 6 bases and J 2 bases, leaving 13 bases between the germline ends. The DNA of the CDR3 is TGTGCCAGCAGATCAACGGACAGAAACTATGGCTACACCTTC. Protein sequence: CASRSTDRNYGYTF.

CDR3 sequence: CASSGGVTNEKLFF. CDR3 nucleotide sequence: TGCGCCAGCAGCGGGGGGGTTACTAATGAAAAACTGTTTTTT. The chain joins TRBV5-1 to TRBJ1-4, with D maybe TRBD1 (5 bases). Trimming stripped 4 bases from V and 2 bases from J, with 9 bases between. Germline values: CDR1 SGHRS, CDR2 YFSETQ. The CDR3 has 14 amino acids.

The chain carries TRBV11-3 and TRBJ1-1; 7 bases match TRBD1. This CDR3 comprises 14 residues. V trimming: 2 bases; J trimming: 6 bases; junction bases outside the gene matches: 6. From germline, CDR1 is SGHNT and CDR2 YENEEA. CDR3 sequence (DNA): TGTGCCAGCAGCTTAAGGAACAGGGGACCTGAAGCTTTCTTT. Its protein is CASSLRNRGPEAFF. Looking up the rest from reference TRBV11-3 and TRBJ1-1 gives the full variable domain: EAGVVQSPRYKIIEKKQPVAFWCNPISGHNTLYWYLQNLGQGPELLIRYENEEAVDDSQLPKDRFSAERLKGVDSTLKIQPAELGDSAVYLCASSLRNRGPEAFFGQGTRLTVV.

The genes are TRBV7-6 and TRBJ1-5, with 7 bases matching TRBD1. The V segment lost 5 bases and the J segment 10 bases; nucleotides outside the gene matches: 26. The germline CDR1 and CDR2 sequences are SGHVS and FNYEAQ. This CDR3 has 19 amino acids. Here the CDR3 reads CASSPLQGLLPSTLVPQHF. The CDR3 DNA reads TGTGCCAGCAGCCCGCTACAGGGGCTACTCCCCTCTACCCTAGTTCCCCAGCATTTT.

The chain joins TRBV28 to TRBJ1-2, with TRBD1 identical over 7 bases. The CDR3 has 11 amino acids. V lost 6 bases to trimming and J lost 12 bases; unmatched junction nucleotides: 7. Germline CDR1 reads MDHEN; CDR2 reads SYDVKM. The CDR3 here is CASRSRDRHTF. CDR3 in DNA: TGTGCCAGCAGGTCCCGGGACAGACACACCTTC.

The CDR3 sequence: CASRVIRGRDRAYGYTF. The CDR3 nucleotides read TGTGCCAGCAGGGTTATCCGAGGGCGGGACAGGGCCTATGGCTACACCTTC. The rearrangement links TRBV28 to TRBJ1-2; 9 nucleotides agree with TRBD1. The CDR3 runs 17 residues. Germline lookup yields CDR1 MDHEN and CDR2 SYDVKM. V trimming: 6 bases; J trimming: 4 bases; junction bases outside the gene matches: 15.

This clone has just one count. V gene TRBV19 combines with J gene TRBJ1-1; D is ambiguous. V dropped 9 bases and J dropped 1 base, with 12 bases sitting between them. This CDR3 comprises 13 residues. CDR1 is LNHDA, CDR2 SQIVND, per germline (reference sequence). The DNA for the CDR3 is TGTGCCAGCAAGCGTCCCGGGAACACTGAAGCTTTCTTT. This sequence encodes CASKRPGNTEAFF.

In its sample, this clone was seen once. DNA of the CDR3: TGTGCCAGCAGTGAACTGGAGAGTATCTACACCTTC. This codes for CASSELESIYTF. The rearrangement joins TRBV6-1 to TRBJ1-2, with no clear D. V was cut by 2 bases and J by 10 bases, with 11 bases left in between. The CDR3 has 12 residues. Germline CDR1 and CDR2: MNHNS and SASEGT.

This clone was seen more than once but under ten times. V is TRBV5-1 and J is TRBJ1-1, with a possible D match to TRBD1 (6 bases). Looked up from germline, CDR1 is SGHRS and CDR2 is YFSETQ. The CDR3 is 12 residues long. Trimming left V 5 bases short and J 8 bases short, with 13 bases between. CDR3 in amino acids: CASRQSDSEAFF. CDR3 bases: TGCGCCAGCAGGCAATCGGACAGCGAAGCTTTCTTT.

J is TRBJ2-7 and V is TRBV27, with D maybe TRBD1 (5 bases). Between the trimmed V and J ends, which lost 5 bases and 0 bases, there was a span of 11 bases. Germline CDR1 MNHEY, CDR2 SMNVEV (reference sequence). There are 14 residues in the CDR3. The DNA for the CDR3 is TGTGCCAGCAGTGCAGAGACAGCCTCCTACGAGCAGTACTTC. This sequence encodes CASSAETASYEQYF.

Of note for this clone: A junction boundary mismatches the germline segment, possibly from a read error. This chain uses TRBV2 with TRBJ1-1; 9 bases align to TRBD1. CDR1 and CDR2 (germline): SNHLY, FYNNEI. This CDR3 has 14 amino acids. The CDR3 spells CASNVGQGSTEAFF. DNA for the CDR3: TGCGCCAGCAACGTGGGACAGGGATCCACTGAAGCTTTCTTT.

The V gene is TRBV5-4, the J gene TRBJ2-5, with D unclear. The CDR3 loop spans 13 amino acids. Trimming removed 2 bases at V and 1 base at J, with 6 bases between. Per the germline V gene, CDR1 is SGHNT and CDR2 is YYREEE (reference sequence). CDR3 nucleotide sequence: TGTGCCAGCAGCTTCAGGTCCCAAGAGACCCAGTACTTC. It yields the protein CASSFRSQETQYF.

The rearrangement links TRBV28 to TRBJ1-4, with 10 positions matching TRBD1. V gave up 3 bases and J gave up 0 bases; unmatched junction bases: 10. CDR3 size: 19 residues. CDR1 and CDR2 from the germline V gene are MDHEN and SYDVKM. CDR3 residues: CASSFLGDRGPSTNEKLFF. The CDR3 DNA reads as TGTGCCAGCAGTTTTCTCGGGGACAGGGGTCCTTCAACTAATGAAAAACTGTTTTTT.

The V and J genes are TRBV6-8 and TRBJ2-2, with TRBD2 identical over 13 bases. Trimming removed 2 bases from V and 6 bases from J; junction bases left unmatched: 3. The CDR3 has 16 amino acids. In germline, CDR1 is MNHGY, CDR2 SAAAGT. The CDR3 bases are TGTGCCAGCAGTTACAGGACTAGCGGGGGATCCGGGGAGCTGTTTTTT. Protein sequence: CASSYRTSGGSGELFF.

This clone occurred a few times. The gene calls are TRBV10-3 and TRBJ2-2; 10 nucleotides agree with TRBD1. V gave up 4 bases and J gave up 6 bases; unmatched junction bases: 2. In germline, CDR1 is ENHRY, CDR2 SYGVKD. This CDR3 has 14 amino acids. This CDR3 reads CAISGQGAPGELFF. In DNA form, the CDR3 reads TGTGCCATCAGTGGACAGGGGGCGCCCGGGGAGCTGTTTTTT.

The chain recombines TRBV5-1 with TRBJ2-3; no clear D. Trimming shortened V by 0 bases and J by 0 bases, and 5 bases separated the two germline ends. The germline V gene has CDR1 SGHRS and CDR2 YFSETQ. There are 14 residues in the CDR3. In DNA, the CDR3 is TGCGCCAGCAGCTTGGGAAGCAGCACAGATACGCAGTATTTT. This translates into CASSLGSSTDTQYF.